This is a list of T cell receptor beta chains from one sample in a study of blood T cell repertoires in COVID-19. Some clones are missing from TCRdb's copy, which holds only in-frame ones; the method was immunoSEQ multiplex PCR. The repertoire holds about 200,000 clones, with approximately 80% as singletons. The sample was PBMCs or T cells enriched from blood (not recorded which). Receptors were obtained from a middle-aged man who had recovered from COVID-19. Each CDR3 is given with its conserved first and last residue. D genes are given only for firm matches. Clone size is shown for a subset of rows, as once, few, many or a class of expanded clone.

>TRBJ2-3|once|TRBV19|TRBD2
TGTGCCAGTAGTATAAGCGGGAGCTCTCCTAGCACAGATACGCAGTATTTT
CASSISGSSPSTDTQYF
>TRBJ2-3|once|TRBV15|TRBD1
TGTGCCACCAGCACGACAGGGGGAAGCACAGATACGCAGTATTTT
CATSTTGGSTDTQYF
>TRBJ2-7|NA|TRBV7-6|TRBD2
TGTGCCAGCAGCTTAGCGACTAGCGGGAGATCCGAGCAGTACTTC
CASSLATSGRSEQYF
>TRBJ1-4|NA|TRBV5-1|TRBD1
TGCGCCAGCAGCTTGGCACCACAGGGGAATGAAAAACTGTTTTTT
CASSLAPQGNEKLFF
>TRBJ2-2|NA|TRBV29-1|TRBD1
TGCAGCGTAGGGACAGGGAGGACCGGGGAGCTGTTTTTT
CSVGTGRTGELFF
>TRBJ2-2|NA|TRBV19|TRBD1
TGTGCCAGTAGTACAAACAGGGGTAGAACCGGGGAGCTGTTTTTT
CASSTNRGRTGELFF
>TRBJ1-1|NA|TRBV27|NA
TGTGCCAGCAGTCCAAAACAGGGTAGGACTGAAGCTTTCTTT
CASSPKQGRTEAFF
>TRBJ1-5|NA|TRBV7-8|NA
TGTGCCAGCAGCTTAACGAGGGGCAATCAGCCCCAGCATTTT
CASSLTRGNQPQHF
>TRBJ2-5|few|TRBV9|NA
TGTGCCAGCAGCCTAGGACAGCTTCAAGAGACCCAGTACTTC
CASSLGQLQETQYF
>TRBJ1-4|NA|TRBV29-1|NA
TGCAGCGCATCGCCGGGATTAACTAATGAAAAACTGTTTTTT
CSASPGLTNEKLFF
>TRBJ2-6|once|TRBV7-3|NA
TGTGCCAGCAGCTTCAGCTCTGGGGCCAACGTCCTGACTTTC
CASSFSSGANVLTF
>TRBJ2-2|NA|TRBV5-1|TRBD1
TGCGCCAGCAGCCCCGGGACAGGGGACACCGGGGAGCTGTTTTTT
CASSPGTGDTGELFF
>TRBJ1-1|NA|TRBV28|NA
TGTGCCAGCAGTTCGTGGACAGTTAGTAACACTGAAGCTTTCTTT
CASSSWTVSNTEAFF
>TRBJ2-7|NA|TRBV18|TRBD1
TGTGCCAGCTCACGGGACAGGGACACCTACGAGCAGTACTTC
CASSRDRDTYEQYF
>TRBJ2-3|NA|TRBV4-2|TRBD1
TGTGCCAGCAGGGGGGACAGGGGCACAGATACGCAGTATTTT
CASRGDRGTDTQYF
>TRBJ1-1|NA|TRBV28|NA
TGTGCCAGCAGTTTCACGGGAACCATGAACACTGAAGCTTTCTTT
CASSFTGTMNTEAFF
>TRBJ1-1|NA|TRBV18|TRBD1
TGTGCCAGCTCGCTGAGTCCGGGACAGGGTGAAGCTTTCTTT
CASSLSPGQGEAFF
>TRBJ1-6|once|TRBV5-1|TRBD1
TGCGCCAGCAGCTTAGAGGCAGGGGGTGGTTCACCCCTCCACTTT
CASSLEAGGGSPLHF
>TRBJ1-2|NA|TRBV7-8|NA
TGTGCCATCGACGGGGTGACTAACCATGGCTACACCTTC
CAIDGVTNHGYTF
>TRBJ2-2|few|TRBV28|NA
TGTGCCAGCAGTTTTGAGGGAGGGGAGCTGTTTTTT
CASSFEGGELFF
>TRBJ2-7|NA|TRBV4-1|NA
TGCGCCAGCAGCCAAGATCACAGGCCGTTATACGAGCAGTACTTC
CASSQDHRPLYEQYF
>TRBJ1-6|NA|TRBV19|NA
TGTGCCAGTAGCCCCGGGACAAACTGGATTAATTCACCCCTCCACTTT
CASSPGTNWINSPLHF
>TRBJ1-4|NA|TRBV9|NA
TGTGCCAGCAGCCGAGGGGGGGCTGGGGAAAAACTGTTTTTT
CASSRGGAGEKLFF
>TRBJ2-5|NA|TRBV3-1/TRBV3-2|TRBD1
TGTGCCAGCAGCCAAGGGGTAGGGGGCCGAGAGACCCAGTACTTC
CASSQGVGGRETQYF
>TRBJ2-7|many|TRBV28|TRBD2
TGTGCCAGCAGTTCCCCTGTGACTAGCGGGAGATTCTGCGAGCAGTACTTC
CASSSPVTSGRFCEQYF
>TRBJ2-3|NA|TRBV5-1|NA
TGCGCCAGCAGCGTCTCCTCTACCGGGGGAGATACGCAGTATTTT
CASSVSSTGGDTQYF
>TRBJ1-5|NA|TRBV19|TRBD1
TGTGCCAGTAGTATTTTTGCGGGACAGGGGGGTCAGCCCCAGCATTTT
CASSIFAGQGGQPQHF
>TRBJ2-1|NA|TRBV11-2|TRBD1
TGTGCCAGCAGCTTCGGGACAGGGGCCTACAATGAGCAGTTCTTC
CASSFGTGAYNEQFF
>TRBJ2-1|once|TRBV9|NA
TGTGCCAGCAGCGTAGCGGCCCGCGGGATGGGTGAGCAGTTCTTC
CASSVAARGMGEQFF
>TRBJ1-5|once|TRBV30|NA
TGTGCCTGGAGGGGCCCCGGGACTCCTCATCAGCCCCAGCATTTT
CAWRGPGTPHQPQHF
>TRBJ1-6|once|TRBV2|NA
TGTGCCAGCCTCACCCGCATGCGTCATACCCTCCACTTT
CASLTRMRHTLHF
>TRBJ1-1|once|TRBV11-2|TRBD1
TGTGCCAGCAGCCCCGGGACAGGGTGGGTAACTTTCTTT
CASSPGTGWVTFF
>TRBJ2-2|NA|TRBV6-6|TRBD2
TGTGCCAGCGGACTAGTGAACACCGGGGAGCTGTTTTTT
CASGLVNTGELFF
>TRBJ1-3|NA|TRBV12-3/TRBV12-4|NA
TGTGCCAGCAGGGCAGGCTCTGGAAACACCATATATTTT
CASRAGSGNTIYF
>TRBJ2-5|few|TRBV2|TRBD2
TGTGCCAGCAGATCCCTGACGGGGGGAAAAGAGACCCAGTACTTC
CASRSLTGGKETQYF
>TRBJ2-5|NA|TRBV29-1|TRBD2
TGCAGCCCCTGGGGGGGTTTGTGGACCCAGTACTTC
CSPWGGLWTQYF
>TRBJ2-3|NA|TRBV4-3|TRBD2
TGCGCCAGCAGCCAAGCAGCGGGGGGATCTAGCACAGATACGCAGTATTTT
CASSQAAGGSSTDTQYF